This T cell receptor beta chain was found in a study of blood T cell repertoires in COVID-19. Study in general: Material from acute and convalescent COVID-19 was sourced from the United States, Italy and Spain. Sources were T cells, B-cell-depleted T cells, or PBMCs; the material itself was cDNA or gDNA.

The repertoire was sequenced with immunoSEQ multiplex PCR; TCRdb's copy has only in-frame clones and lacks some. The data hold approximately 76,000 clones, with around 91% observed a single time. Trimming left V 2 bases short and J 3 bases short, with 8 bases between. Germline CDR1 and CDR2: MNHEY and SMNVEV (reference sequence). The CDR3 loop spans 13 amino acids. V and J are TRBV27 and TRBJ2-7, with a tentative D call TRBD1 (5 bases). Specimen: peripheral blood. The receptor's source is a human donor in a cohort sampled during active COVID-19. CDR3 nucleotides: TGTGCCAGCAGTTTAACTGACAGCTACGAGCAGTACTTC. Protein: CASSLTDSYEQYF.